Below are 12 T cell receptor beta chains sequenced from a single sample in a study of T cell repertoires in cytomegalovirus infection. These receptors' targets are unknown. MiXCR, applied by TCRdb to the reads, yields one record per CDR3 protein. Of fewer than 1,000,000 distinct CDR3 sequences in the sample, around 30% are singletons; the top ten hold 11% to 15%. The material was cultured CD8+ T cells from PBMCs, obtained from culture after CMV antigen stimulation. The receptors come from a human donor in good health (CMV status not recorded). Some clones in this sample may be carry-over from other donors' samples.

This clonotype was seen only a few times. The CDR3 sequence: CASSRLAGRADTQYF. The CDR3 nucleotides are TGTGCCAGCAGCCGATTAGCGGGGCGGGCAGATACGCAGTATTTT. V is TRBV6-8 and J is TRBJ2-3, with 8 bases aligning to TRBD2. Germline V gives CDR1 MNHGY, CDR2 SAAAGT. Trimming cost V 6 bases and J 4 bases; bases outside gene matches: 9. The CDR3 is 15 amino acids.

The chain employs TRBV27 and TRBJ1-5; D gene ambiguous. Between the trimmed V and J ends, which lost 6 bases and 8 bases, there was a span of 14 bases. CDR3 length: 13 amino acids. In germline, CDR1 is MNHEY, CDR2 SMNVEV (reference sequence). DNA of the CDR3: TGTGCCAGCAGCAGGACCGCCGGTGAGCCCCAGCATTTT. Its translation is CASSRTAGEPQHF.

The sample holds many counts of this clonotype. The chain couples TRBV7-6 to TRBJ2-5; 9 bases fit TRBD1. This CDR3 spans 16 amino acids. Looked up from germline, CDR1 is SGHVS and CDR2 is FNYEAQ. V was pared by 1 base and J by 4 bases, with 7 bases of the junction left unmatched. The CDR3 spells CASSLVHRGQSETQYF. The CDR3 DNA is TGTGCCAGCAGCTTAGTCCACAGGGGGCAGTCAGAGACCCAGTACTTC.

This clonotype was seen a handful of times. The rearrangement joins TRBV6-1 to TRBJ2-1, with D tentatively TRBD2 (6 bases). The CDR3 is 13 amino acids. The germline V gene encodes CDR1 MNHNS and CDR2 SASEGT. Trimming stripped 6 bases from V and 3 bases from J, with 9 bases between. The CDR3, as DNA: TGTGCCAGCAGAAGGACTAACTACAATGAGCAGTTCTTC. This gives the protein CASRRTNYNEQFF.

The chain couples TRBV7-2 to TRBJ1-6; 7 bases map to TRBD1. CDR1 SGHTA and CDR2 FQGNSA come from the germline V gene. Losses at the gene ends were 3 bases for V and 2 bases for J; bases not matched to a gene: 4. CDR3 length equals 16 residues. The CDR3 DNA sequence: TGTGCCAGCAGCTTTTCCGACAGGGCCTATAATTCACCCCTCCACTTT. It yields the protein CASSFSDRAYNSPLHF.

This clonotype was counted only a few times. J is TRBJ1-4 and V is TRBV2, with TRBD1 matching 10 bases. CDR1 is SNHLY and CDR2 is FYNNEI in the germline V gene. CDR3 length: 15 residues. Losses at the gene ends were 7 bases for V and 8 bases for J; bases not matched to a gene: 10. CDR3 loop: CASNEAGQGKEKLFF. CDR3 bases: TGTGCCAGCAACGAAGCGGGACAGGGGAAAGAAAAACTGTTTTTT.

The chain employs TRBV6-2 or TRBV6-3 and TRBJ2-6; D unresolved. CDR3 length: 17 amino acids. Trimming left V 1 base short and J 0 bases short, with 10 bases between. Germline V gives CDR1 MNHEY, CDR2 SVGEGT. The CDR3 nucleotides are TGTGCCAGCAGTTACTTCGAGGCCAACTCTGGGGCCAACGTCCTGACTTTC. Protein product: CASSYFEANSGANVLTF.

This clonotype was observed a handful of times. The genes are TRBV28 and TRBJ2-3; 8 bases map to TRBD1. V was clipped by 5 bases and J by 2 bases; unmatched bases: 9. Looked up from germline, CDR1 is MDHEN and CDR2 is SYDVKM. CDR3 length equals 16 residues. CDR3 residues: CASSIFGTGSTDTQYF. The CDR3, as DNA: TGTGCCAGCAGTATTTTCGGGACAGGATCCACAGATACGCAGTATTTT.

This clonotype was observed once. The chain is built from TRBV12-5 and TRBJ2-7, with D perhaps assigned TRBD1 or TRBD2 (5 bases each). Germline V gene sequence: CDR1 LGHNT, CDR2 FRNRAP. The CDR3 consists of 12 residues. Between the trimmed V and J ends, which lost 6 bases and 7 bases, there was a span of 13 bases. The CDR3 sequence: CASGRDLWEQYF. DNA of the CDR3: TGTGCTAGTGGAAGGGACCTGTGGGAGCAGTACTTC.

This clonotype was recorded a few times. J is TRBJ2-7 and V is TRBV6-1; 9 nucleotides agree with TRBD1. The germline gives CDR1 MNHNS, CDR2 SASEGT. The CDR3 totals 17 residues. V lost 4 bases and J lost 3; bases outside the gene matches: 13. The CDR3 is CASSGISGQGSVYEQYF. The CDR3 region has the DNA TGTGCCAGCAGTGGGATCTCCGGACAGGGGTCGGTCTACGAGCAGTACTTC.

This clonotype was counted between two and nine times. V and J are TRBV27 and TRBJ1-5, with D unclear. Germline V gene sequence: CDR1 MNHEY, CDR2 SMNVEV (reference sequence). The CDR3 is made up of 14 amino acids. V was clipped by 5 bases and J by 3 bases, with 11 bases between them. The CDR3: CASSIHRDNQPQHF. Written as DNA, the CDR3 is TGTGCCAGCAGTATTCACCGGGACAATCAGCCCCAGCATTTT.

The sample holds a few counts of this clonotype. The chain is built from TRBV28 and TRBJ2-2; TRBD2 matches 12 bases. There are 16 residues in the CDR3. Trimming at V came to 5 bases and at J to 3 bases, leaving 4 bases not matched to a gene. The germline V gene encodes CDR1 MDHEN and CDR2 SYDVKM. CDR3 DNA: TGTGCCAGCAGTCATACTAGCGGGGGGTACACCGGGGAGCTGTTTTTT. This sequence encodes CASSHTSGGYTGELFF. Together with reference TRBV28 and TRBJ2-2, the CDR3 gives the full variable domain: DVKVTQSSRYLVKRTGEKVFLECVQDMDHENMFWYRQDPGLGLRLIYFSYDVKMKEKGDIPEGYSVSREKKERFSLILESASTNQTSMYLCASSHTSGGYTGELFFGEGSRLTVL.